The clone carrying this T cell receptor (beta chain) occurred a few times. As yet, its antigen is unknown. From RNA transcripts, TCR beta CDR3 regions were amplified. Primed by the HTBI set, a first-round RT-PCR was run on the TCR CDR3. Each CDR3 protein is one row after TCRdb ran MiXCR on the multiplex PCR reads. There are approximately 720,000 distinct CDR3 sequences in the sample; roughly a sixth occur only once, and approximately 16% lies in the top ten. The data were taken from a study of T cells in Graves' hyperthyroidism and ophthalmopathy. Broader study findings: The model forecast ophthalmopathy, anticipating it by a median about six months before onset. Researchers found most expanded thyroid clonotypes above 0.001 in blood as well.

Before ophthalmopathy appeared, progressors gave blood at initial hyperthyroidism diagnosis. The sequence came from a woman between 50 and 59 years old with Graves' hyperthyroidism that later progressed to Graves' ophthalmopathy. Input material: blood.

Written as DNA, the CDR3 is TGCAGCGTGACGGACACTGGGGCCAACGTCCTGACTTTC. Its translation is CSVTDTGANVLTF. V gene TRBV29-1 combines with J gene TRBJ2-6; the D gene is possibly TRBD1 (5 bases). This CDR3 region has 13 residues. The V and J ends lost 6 bases and 2 bases respectively, with 8 bases between them. Germline assignment: CDR1 SQVTM and CDR2 ANQGSEA.